A selection of T cell receptor beta chains follows, all from one sample in a study of T-cell memory formation after mild COVID-19. In TCRdb, the 5' RACE reads were re-called with MiXCR into one record per CDR3 protein. The repertoire holds 350,000 to 500,000 distinct CDR3 sequences, with about 20% as singletons. The sample consisted of PBMCs or a T cell subset sorted from them (not recorded which). The receptor set was obtained from an adult woman who had mild COVID-19 (a few samples of this study predate the infection). Cell type and time point are not known. Both conserved end residues are part of each CDR3. A D gene is named only where the DNA matches it firmly. Expanded clones get a size class; other rows say once, few or many, or leave the size out.

d_gene	v_gene	j_gene	abundance	CDR3nt	CDR3aa
.	TRBV7-9	TRBJ1-2	.	TGTGCCAGCAGCTCCGCTTGGACGGTGAACTATGGCTACACCTTC	CASSSAWTVNYGYTF
.	TRBV6-2/TRBV6-3	TRBJ2-7	few	TGTGCCAGCACCCCTCCTTTTGACTACGAGCAGTACTTC	CASTPPFDYEQYF
.	TRBV15	TRBJ2-3	few	TGTGCCACCAGCAGCGAACCAAAAGAAACAGATACGCAGTATTTT	CATSSEPKETDTQYF
TRBD1	TRBV12-3/TRBV12-4	TRBJ2-7	few	TGTGCCAGCAGCCGGGACAGGGCAGACGAGCAGTACTTC	CASSRDRADEQYF
.	TRBV9	TRBJ2-6	.	TGTGCCAGCAGCGTAAGTAAGACCACGAACTCTGGGGCCAACGTCCTGACTTTC	CASSVSKTTNSGANVLTF
.	TRBV7-2	TRBJ2-7	few	TGTGCCAGCAGCTTATCGAAGGCCTACGAGCAGTACTTC	CASSLSKAYEQYF
TRBD1	TRBV15	TRBJ1-5	many	TGTGCCACCGCTCCGGGACAGGGAAGGCTGGTAAACAATCAGCCCCAGCATTTT	CATAPGQGRLVNNQPQHF
TRBD1	TRBV20-1	TRBJ1-1	.	TGCAGTGCTTTACCTTCGACAGGGCTGGATGTCACTGAAGCTTTCTTT	CSALPSTGLDVTEAFF
.	TRBV11-3	TRBJ2-7	few	TGTGCCAGCAGCCATACCTCGGGGCCCTCGGGGAACGAGCAGTACTTC	CASSHTSGPSGNEQYF
TRBD1	TRBV5-1	TRBJ1-2	.	TGCGCCAGCAGACCGCGGACAGGGACGTATGGCTACACCTTC	CASRPRTGTYGYTF
TRBD1	TRBV2	TRBJ1-5	few	TGTGCCAGCCGGGAGACAGGGGCTAATCAGCCCCAGCATTTT	CASRETGANQPQHF
.	TRBV18	TRBJ2-7	.	TGTGCCAGCTCACCAAAGGGAAGGGACTCCTACGAGCAGTACTTC	CASSPKGRDSYEQYF
.	TRBV7-6	TRBJ2-7	many	TGTGCCAGCAGCTTAGCCCCTACCTACGAGCAGTACTTC	CASSLAPTYEQYF
.	TRBV12-3/TRBV12-4	TRBJ2-2	.	TGTGCCAGCAGTCCGAACAGGGCCGGGGAGCTGTTTTTT	CASSPNRAGELFF
TRBD1	TRBV12-3/TRBV12-4	TRBJ1-1	many	TGTGCCAGCAGTTCGGCAGGGGGATGGACTGAAGCTTTCTTT	CASSSAGGWTEAFF
TRBD1	TRBV4-3	TRBJ2-3	.	TGCGCCAGCAGCCAAGGCGACAGGGGCCTAAACACAGATACGCAGTATTTT	CASSQGDRGLNTDTQYF
.	TRBV6-6	TRBJ2-7	.	TGTGCCAGCAGTTCAGTATCCAGCTCCTACGAGCAGTACTTC	CASSSVSSSYEQYF
TRBD2	TRBV6-1	TRBJ2-1	.	TGTGCCAGCAGTGAAGCAGGAGCGGGGGGGCCAGTAGACAATGAGCAGTTCTTC	CASSEAGAGGPVDNEQFF
.	TRBV5-1	TRBJ2-1	.	TGCGCCAGCAGTGGCAGGTGGGATGAGCAGTTCTTC	CASSGRWDEQFF
.	TRBV12-3/TRBV12-4	TRBJ2-7	few	TGTGCCAGCAGTTTAGGGAGGGTCTACGAGCAGTACTTC	CASSLGRVYEQYF
.	TRBV7-8	TRBJ1-1	few	TGTGCCAGCAGACCGAATGCCAGGGACCCCTTGAACACTGAAGCTTTCTTT	CASRPNARDPLNTEAFF
TRBD1	TRBV13	TRBJ1-1	.	TGTGCCAGCGGCGAGGGGGCGCGAGCAGCTTTCTTT	CASGEGARAAFF
.	TRBV19	TRBJ2-7	few	TGTGCCAGTCCCTGGAGGGGGAGCTCCTACGAGCAGTACTTC	CASPWRGSSYEQYF
.	TRBV20-1	TRBJ2-2	.	TGCAGTGCTAGAGCCCTAGACGGGACCGGGGAGCTGTTTTTT	CSARALDGTGELFF
TRBD2	TRBV3-1	TRBJ2-1	.	TGTGCCAGCAGCCTGGGCTCGGGACTAGCGGGGTCGCAGTTCTTC	CASSLGSGLAGSQFF
TRBD1	TRBV9	TRBJ1-2	.	TGTGCCAGCAGCGTAGAGGCCGGGACAGAAGGTCCAAACTATGGCTACACCTTC	CASSVEAGTEGPNYGYTF
.	TRBV5-1	TRBJ2-3	.	TGCGCCAGCAGCCCGGGACTCGGGCAGGCAGATACGCAGTATTTT	CASSPGLGQADTQYF
.	TRBV4-2	TRBJ1-5	.	TGTGCCAGCAGCCAAGGCCCCATCGGGGGTCAGCCCCAGCATTTT	CASSQGPIGGQPQHF
.	TRBV10-3	TRBJ2-7	.	TGTGCCACCCAACCGGGGGTCTACGAGCAGTACTTC	CATQPGVYEQYF
.	TRBV25-1	TRBJ2-3	few	TGTGCCAGCAGTGACAGGGGCAGAACAGATACGCAGTATTTT	CASSDRGRTDTQYF
TRBD2	TRBV5-1	TRBJ2-1	many	TGCGCCAGCAGCCCCCTGACTAGCGGGTACAATGAGCAGTTCTTC	CASSPLTSGYNEQFF
TRBD2	TRBV7-8	TRBJ2-3	few	TGTGCCAGCAGCCCCCGGGGGGAGTACACAGATACGCAGTATTTT	CASSPRGEYTDTQYF
TRBD1	TRBV20-1	TRBJ2-7	.	TGCAGTGCAACCGGGACAGGGGCTGGCTACGAGCAGTACTTC	CSATGTGAGYEQYF
.	TRBV23-1	TRBJ2-3	many	TGCGCCAGCAGTCAGTACACAACCACGGGGCGATTCTCAGATACGCAGTATTTT	CASSQYTTTGRFSDTQYF
.	TRBV14	TRBJ1-3	.	TGTGCCAGCAGCTCACAGACTTTCTCTGGAAACACCATATATTTT	CASSSQTFSGNTIYF
.	TRBV6-2/TRBV6-3	TRBJ1-1	.	TGTGCCAGCAGACCAACAGGGTATAGCGCTGAAGCTTTCTTT	CASRPTGYSAEAFF
TRBD1	TRBV3-1	TRBJ1-4	few	TGTGCCAGAAGCCTCCGGACAGGTGCCGAAAAACTGTTTTTT	CARSLRTGAEKLFF
TRBD2	TRBV15	TRBJ2-7	few	TGTGCCACCAGCAGAGGAGTAGCGGGAGGGCTCCATCCCTACGAGCAGTACTTC	CATSRGVAGGLHPYEQYF
TRBD1	TRBV6-2/TRBV6-3	TRBJ1-2	.	TGTGCCAGCGGAGACAGGGGGCGGACCAACTATGGCTACACCTTC	CASGDRGRTNYGYTF
.	TRBV5-1	TRBJ2-5	many	TGCGCCAGCAGCTTGGACGAGACCCAGTACTTC	CASSLDETQYF
.	TRBV20-1	TRBJ2-3	.	TGCAGTGCTAGAGATCCCCCCCGGACGAGCACAGATACGCAGTATTTT	CSARDPPRTSTDTQYF
.	TRBV3-1	TRBJ2-1	once	TGTGCCAGCACCACCGAGGGGTATGAGCAGTTCTTC	CASTTEGYEQFF
TRBD1	TRBV19	TRBJ1-5	few	TGTGCCAGTGCGGACAGGGCGCAATATAGCAATCAGCCCCAGCATTTT	CASADRAQYSNQPQHF
.	TRBV29-1	TRBJ2-7	.	TGCAGCGTCGGGACCCGCGAGCAGTACTTC	CSVGTREQYF
TRBD1	TRBV6-2/TRBV6-3	TRBJ1-5	.	TGTGCCAGCAGTTACGCCAAGCGAACAGGGGAAAGCAATCAGCCCCAGCATTTT	CASSYAKRTGESNQPQHF
TRBD1	TRBV29-1	TRBJ2-1	few	TGCAGCGGAGGGACAGGGGGCGGTGAGCAGTTCTTC	CSGGTGGGEQFF
TRBD1	TRBV7-2	TRBJ2-1	few	TGTGCCAGCAGCTTAGCCCGGACAGGCAGGGACGAGCAGTTCTTC	CASSLARTGRDEQFF
TRBD2	TRBV15	TRBJ2-3	few	TGTGCCACCAGCAGAGATGGGGGGGGTTACGATACGCAGTATTTT	CATSRDGGGYDTQYF